Detailed here is one T cell receptor (beta chain). Per the authors' pipeline: Nucleated cell number was recorded as an estimate derived from reference gene primer amplification. Produced via immunoSEQ multiplex PCR; TCRdb's table is partial and in-frame only. V, J and clone size were drawn from that table, and D and trimming were deduced from the DNA. This sample carries some 61,000 clones, 80% to 90% of them seen once, and the ten largest clones take roughly 1.6%. The CDR3 length is 14 residues. The V end was cut by 5 bases, the J end by 1 base, with 11 bases between. Germline V lookup: CDR1 LNHDA, CDR2 SQIVND (reference sequence). This entry belongs to a study of blood T cell repertoires in COVID-19. Study at large: Collection of acute and convalescent COVID-19 samples took place in the United States, Italy and Spain. PBMCs, B-cell-depleted T cells, or T cells provided the cDNA or gDNA that made up the material.

The chain uses TRBV19 and TRBJ2-5; a possible D gene is TRBD2 (6 bases). This sequence was found in a man aged 55 to 70 with acute or convalescent COVID-19. Material: peripheral blood. CDR3 in amino acids: CASSAGGSQETQYF. CDR3 in DNA: TGTGCCAGTAGTGCCGGGGGTTCCCAAGAGACCCAGTACTTC.